The 11 T cell receptor beta chains reported below all come from one sample, sequenced in a study of blood T cell repertoires in COVID-19. Sequenced by immunoSEQ multiplex PCR; TCRdb stores in-frame clones only, minus some. Of roughly 250,000 clones listed, approximately 87% are singletons. Source material: peripheral blood. These receptors all stem from a woman in her twenties or thirties with COVID-19, enrolled during active disease.

V usage is TRBV6-5 and J usage is TRBJ2-1; TRBD2 aligns across 14 bases. The germline V gene has CDR1 MNHEY and CDR2 SVGAGI. This CDR3 region has 13 residues. V lost 5 bases to trimming and J lost 14 bases; unmatched junction nucleotides: 5. CDR3 amino acids: CASSTTSGGVKFF. CDR3 bases: TGTGCCAGCAGTACGACTAGCGGGGGGGTGAAGTTCTTC.

The chain couples TRBV21-1 to TRBJ2-1; the listed D gene, TRBD2, was not tested against the DNA. TRBV21-1 is deemed a pseudogene. CDR3 length: 16 residues. CDR3 in DNA: TGTGCCAGCACGGGGGGGACGGGGGGCCCCTACAATGAGCAGTTCTTC. Translating it yields CASTGGTGGPYNEQFF.

This clone showed up just once. The chain joins TRBV7-9 to TRBJ1-2; possibly TRBD1 for D (5 bases). The CDR3 extends over 15 amino acids. The V gene lost 1 base and the J gene lost 4 bases, with 13 bases spanning the gap. Per germline, CDR1 SEHNR and CDR2 FQNEAQ (reference sequence). CDR3 amino acids: CASSLDQGWGYGYTF. The CDR3, as DNA: TGTGCCAGCAGCTTAGATCAGGGTTGGGGCTATGGCTACACCTTC.

The gene calls are TRBV3-1 (or the pseudogene TRBV3-2) and TRBJ2-7; D is possibly TRBD2 (5 bases). Trimming removed 2 bases from V and 2 bases from J, with 10 bases in between. The CDR3 length is 14 residues. The germline V gene encodes CDR1 LGHDT and CDR2 YNNKEL (reference sequence). This chain's CDR3 is CASSQRLAPYEQYF. CDR3 DNA: TGTGCCAGCAGCCAAAGGCTAGCCCCCTACGAGCAGTACTTC.

This rearrangement joins TRBV10-3 to TRBJ2-1; weak D call: TRBD2 (7 bases). Trimming cost V 7 bases and J 9 bases, with 19 bases left between them. Germline V gene sequence: CDR1 ENHRY, CDR2 SYGVKD. The CDR3 loop spans 14 amino acids. CDR3 protein: CAITPRGGQGEQFF. The CDR3 DNA sequence: TGTGCCATCACCCCGAGGGGGGGCCAGGGTGAGCAGTTCTTC.

J is TRBJ2-4 and V is TRBV5-1; tentative D call: TRBD1 (5 bases). With 1 base removed from V and 2 bases from J, the gap between germline ends came to 16 bases. CDR3 size: 17 residues. The germline gives CDR1 SGHRS, CDR2 YFSETQ. The chain's CDR3 is CASSLIAPQGTKNIQYF. The CDR3 nucleotides are TGCGCCAGCAGCTTGATTGCACCCCAGGGAACCAAAAACATTCAGTACTTC.

V is TRBV19 and J is TRBJ2-1; a weak D match, TRBD2 (6 bases). This CDR3 has 15 amino acids. Per germline, CDR1 LNHDA and CDR2 SQIVND (reference sequence). V was shortened by 10 bases and J by 2 bases, with 18 bases between the two germline ends. CDR3 amino acids: CATTPGVGPYNEQFF. The CDR3, as DNA: TGTGCCACCACCCCGGGGGTCGGTCCCTACAATGAGCAGTTCTTC.

Here the CDR3 reads CSAINGDGYTF. DNA for the CDR3: TGCAGTGCTATAAACGGGGATGGCTACACCTTC. The chain carries TRBV20-1 and TRBJ1-2; no definite D call. The CDR3 sequence is 11 residues long. Trimming stripped 4 bases from V and 6 bases from J, with 9 bases between. In germline, CDR1 is DFQATT, CDR2 SNEGSKA (reference sequence).

This clone was observed a single time. The gene calls are TRBV7-9 and TRBJ2-7; TRBD1 might be the D (6 bases). Trimming took 1 base from V and 5 from J, leaving 9 bases between them. The CDR3 is 13 amino acids. Germline CDR1 SEHNR, CDR2 FQNEAQ (reference sequence). The CDR3 DNA sequence: TGTGCCAGCAGCTTAGGGACAGCTCACGAGCAGTACTTC. It yields the protein CASSLGTAHEQYF.

This clone appeared once. The gene calls are TRBV19 and TRBJ2-7; tentative D call: TRBD2 (6 bases). V was pared by 6 bases and J by 4 bases, with 16 bases between. From germline, CDR1 is LNHDA and CDR2 SQIVND (reference sequence). This CDR3 has 14 residues. CDR3 bases: TGTGCCAGTAGCCCTGGGACTGCCGGTTACGAGCAGTACTTC. Translated: CASSPGTAGYEQYF.

This clone was seen a single time. The rearrangement joins TRBV5-4 to TRBJ2-1; D perhaps matches TRBD2 (5 bases). The CDR3 loop spans 14 amino acids. The germline gives CDR1 SGHNT, CDR2 YYREEE (reference sequence). Trimming took off 4 bases at V and 8 bases at J, with 16 bases between the two ends. CDR3 amino acids: CASSPRGSRDEQFF. The CDR3 nucleotides are TGTGCCAGCAGCCCCCGGGGTTCGCGCGATGAGCAGTTCTTC. Together with reference TRBV5-4 and TRBJ2-1, the CDR3 gives the full variable domain: ETGVTQSPTHLIKTRGQQVTLRCSSQSGHNTVSWYQQALGQGPQFIFQYYREEENGRGNFPPRFSGLQFPNYSSELNVNALELDDSALYLCASSPRGSRDEQFFGPGTRLTVL.